This entry lists 16 T cell receptor beta chains sequenced from one sample in a study of vaccination effects on CD4 cells after COVID-19 (dated by TCRdb to between 2021 and 2024). Antigens for these TCRs are unknown. Libraries were made using the immunoSEQ multiplex PCR assay. TCRdb limited this immuneACCESS table to in-frame rearrangements with V and J called. A share of clones is missing; checked studies link under half to unresolved V genes, and the rest is unexplained. The sample table lists 35,000 to 45,000 clones, approximately 84% of them with a count of one. The ten most abundant clones make up approximately 2% of the sample. In the ViraFEST assay, PBMC were stimulated with viral peptide pools, and TCR sequencing was then used to find antigen-specific CD4+ T cell clonotypes based on their expansion. After less than 13 days of culture, CD4+ T cells were isolated with the EasySep CD4+ T cell isolation kit. Participants received two doses of either the BNT162b2 or the mRNA-1273 mRNA SARS-CoV-2 vaccine.

Source: CD4+ T cells from PBMCs cultured with HCoV-NL63 spike peptides, taken after COVID-19 vaccination. Per the publication, the cell subset or site label means: HCoV-NL63 spike overlapping peptide pool stimulation. These receptors were taken from a human donor who received a COVID-19 vaccine. Some clones in this sample may be carry-over from other donors' samples.

The chain links TRBV6-5 to TRBJ2-3, with 8 positions matching TRBD2. CDR3 length: 14 residues. Germline-derived CDR1 and CDR2 are MNHEY and SVGAGI. The V gene end was trimmed by 6 bases and the J gene end by 5 bases; junction bases not matched to a gene: 7. The CDR3 bases are TGTGCCAGCAGCTGGACTAGCTTTCTAGATACGCAGTATTTT. It encodes CASSWTSFLDTQYF.

CDR3 residues: CASSSNRAAANTGELFF. The CDR3 DNA reads TGTGCCAGCAGCTCAAATCGGGCCGCGGCGAACACCGGGGAGCTGTTTTTT. This sequence joins TRBV21-1 and TRBJ2-2. TRBV21-1 is a pseudogene. This CDR3 has 17 amino acids.

The chain carries TRBV5-1 and TRBJ1-2; 7 bases map to TRBD1. The germline CDR1 and CDR2 sequences are SGHRS and YFSETQ. This CDR3 is built from 15 residues. The V segment lost 3 bases and the J segment 8 bases; nucleotides outside the gene matches: 13. The CDR3 region has the DNA TGCGCCAGCAGCTCTCCCGGGACAGAGTATTGGGGCTACACCTTC. Encoded protein: CASSSPGTEYWGYTF. The full variable domain, its missing parts supplied by reference TRBV5-1 and TRBJ1-2, is KAGVTQTPRYLIKTRGQQVTLSCSPISGHRSVSWYQQTPGQGLQFLFEYFSETQRNKGNFPGRFSGRQFSNSRSEMNVSTLELGDSALYLCASSSPGTEYWGYTFGSGTRLTVV.

The chain combines TRBV7-9 with TRBJ2-1, with D perhaps matching TRBD1 (5 bases). The CDR3 sequence is 14 residues long. V lost 3 bases, J lost 5 bases, and 11 bases lay in between. Germline V CDR1 and CDR2: SEHNR, FQNEAQ (reference sequence). The CDR3: CASSFRDSNNEQFF. The CDR3 nucleotides are TGTGCCAGCAGCTTCCGAGACAGCAACAATGAGCAGTTCTTC.

This CDR3 is CASSFSPSGANVLTF. CDR3 sequence (DNA): TGTGCCAGCAGCTTTTCCCCTTCTGGGGCCAACGTCCTGACTTTC. The chain carries TRBV7-2 and TRBJ2-6; D gene unclear. V lost 3 bases, J lost 1 base, and 7 bases lay in between. The CDR3 is 15 amino acids. Per germline, CDR1 SGHTA and CDR2 FQGNSA. Based on the CDR3 plus reference TRBV7-2 and TRBJ2-6, the full variable domain is GAGVSQSPSNKVTEKGKDVELRCDPISGHTALYWYRQSLGQGLEFLIYFQGNSAPDKSGLPSDRFSAERTGGSVSTLTIQRTQQEDSAVYLCASSFSPSGANVLTFGAGSRLTVL.

The gene calls are TRBV7-6 and TRBJ2-1; 8 positions match TRBD1. Germline V gene lookup returns CDR1 SGHVS and CDR2 FNYEAQ. V lost 5 bases and J lost 9; bases outside the gene matches: 12. The CDR3 is made up of 15 amino acids. This chain's CDR3 is CASSNRGDIILEQFF. CDR3 DNA sequence: TGTGCCAGCAGCAACAGGGGGGACATTATTCTTGAGCAGTTCTTC.

This chain connects TRBV7-2 to TRBJ2-5; tentative D call: TRBD1 (6 bases). The CDR3 loop spans 17 amino acids. Germline V CDR1 and CDR2: SGHTA, FQGNSA. V was clipped by 1 base and J by 3 bases, with 18 bases between them. Here the CDR3 DNA reads TGTGCCAGCAGCTTAGGGGGGCCGGGATTTGGGGAAGAGACCCAGTACTTC. This gives the protein CASSLGGPGFGEETQYF.

This clone was detected only a few times. CDR3 protein: CASSKQQGLRGTDTQYF. In DNA form, the CDR3 reads TGTGCCAGCAGCAAACAACAGGGTCTACGCGGCACAGATACGCAGTATTTT. The V gene is TRBV7-3, the J gene TRBJ2-3, with D maybe TRBD1 (6 bases). This CDR3 is 17 amino acids long. Trimming cost V 5 bases and J 1 base, with 19 bases left between them. Per the germline V gene, CDR1 is SGHTA and CDR2 is FQGTGA.

This sequence joins TRBV5-1 and TRBJ2-5; no definite D call. The CDR3 runs to 14 residues. V was trimmed by 4 bases and J by 0 bases, leaving 10 bases between them. Germline V gene sequence: CDR1 SGHRS, CDR2 YFSETQ. The CDR3 DNA reads as TGCGCCAGCAGCCGCGAGTCTTACCAAGAGACCCAGTACTTC. Protein product: CASSRESYQETQYF. The whole variable domain, remainder taken from reference TRBV5-1 and TRBJ2-5, is KAGVTQTPRYLIKTRGQQVTLSCSPISGHRSVSWYQQTPGQGLQFLFEYFSETQRNKGNFPGRFSGRQFSNSRSEMNVSTLELGDSALYLCASSRESYQETQYFGPGTRLLVL.

The rearrangement joins TRBV10-3 to TRBJ1-2; possibly TRBD1 for D (5 bases). The ends were cut back, 2 bases at V and 9 bases at J, with 22 bases in the middle. Germline V gene data show CDR1 as ENHRY and CDR2 as SYGVKD. This CDR3 contains 16 residues. This CDR3 reads CAISETVGTRSGRYTF. Written as DNA, the CDR3 is TGTGCCATCAGTGAGACTGTCGGGACCCGATCGGGTCGCTACACCTTC.

V is TRBV11-3 and J is TRBJ2-3; no clear D. The CDR3 length is 14 residues. V lost 4 bases, J lost 1 base, and 9 bases lay in between. Germline CDR1 and CDR2: SGHNT and YENEEA. DNA for the CDR3: TGTGCCAGCAGCTCCGTGATTCGCACAGATACGCAGTATTTT. Residues: CASSSVIRTDTQYF.

V is TRBV6-4 and J is TRBJ2-2, with D perhaps matching TRBD1 (6 bases). The CDR3 length is 14 residues. Germline V gene sequence: CDR1 MRHNA, CDR2 SNTAGT. The ends were cut back, 5 bases at V and 1 base at J, with 8 bases in the middle. DNA for the CDR3: TGTGCCAGCAGTATGGACAGGAACACCGGGGAGCTGTTTTTT. Residues: CASSMDRNTGELFF.

This rearrangement joins TRBV19 to TRBJ1-5, with a tentative D call TRBD1 (5 bases). CDR3 length: 14 residues. V shed 7 bases and J shed 5 bases, with 15 bases lying between them. CDR1 is LNHDA and CDR2 is SQIVND in the germline V gene (reference sequence). This chain's CDR3 is CASTPWGEDQPQHF. The CDR3 coding sequence is TGTGCCAGTACCCCTTGGGGGGAGGATCAGCCCCAGCATTTT.

This sequence joins TRBV6-6 and TRBJ1-5; D is ambiguous. V was clipped by 6 bases and J by 3 bases, with 9 bases between them. Germline assignment: CDR1 MNHNY and CDR2 SVGAGI (reference sequence). The CDR3 is 13 amino acids. CDR3 nucleotide sequence: TGTGCCAGCAGCCGCCGACCCAATCAGCCCCAGCATTTT. It yields the protein CASSRRPNQPQHF.

The gene calls are TRBV28 and TRBJ2-1, with 15 nucleotides matching TRBD2. The J segment lost 9 bases and the V segment lost 2 bases, leaving 5 bases of the junction unmatched. CDR1 and CDR2 (germline): MDHEN, SYDVKM. This CDR3 contains 16 residues. CDR3 nucleotides: TGTGCCAGCAGTTTACCCTGGACTAGCGGGGGGGTTGAGCAGTTCTTC. Residues: CASSLPWTSGGVEQFF.

The chain joins TRBV7-3 to TRBJ2-1; weak D call: TRBD2 (6 bases). Per germline, CDR1 SGHTA and CDR2 FQGTGA. With 6 bases removed from V and 8 bases from J, the gap between germline ends came to 23 bases. This CDR3 comprises 16 residues. The CDR3: CASSPTPGLTPDEQFF. In nucleotides, the CDR3 is TGTGCCAGCAGTCCCACCCCGGGACTCACACCCGATGAGCAGTTCTTC.